This T cell receptor (beta chain) was obtained from a study of human T cells and chemical hapten exposure. Study results and limitations: Donors, who had alopecia, may show an immune response that differs from healthy people's. TCRs above 1 in 1000 frequency did not change with DPC sensitization.

Germline values: CDR1 SGHAT, CDR2 FQNNGV. V lost 3 bases, J lost 3 bases, and 15 bases lay in between. The CDR3 is made up of 16 amino acids. Turning to this clonotype: What it recognizes is unknown.

Individual cDNA molecules had unique molecular identifiers attached to them by the library. One entry per CDR3 protein, called by TCRdb with MiXCR from the RACE reads. The sample consists of more than 70,000 distinct CDR3 sequences, around 10% of them appearing once. Time point of the sample: patch test 2, 6 weeks after DPC sensitization. Treatment denoted: therapeutic diphenylcyclopropenone sensitization with weekly scalp DPC. Those who donated were patients with alopecia, 18 to 70 years of age, and suitable for DPC. The receptor was derived from a man between 18 and 29 years old with alopecia areata. Some clones in this sample may be carry-over from other donors' samples. The sample was whole blood, taken in connection with sensitization to the hapten diphenylcyclopropenone (DPC). The V gene is TRBV11-2, the J gene TRBJ1-3; the D gene is possibly TRBD1 (5 bases). Here the CDR3 reads CASSFGGFPHGNTIYF. The CDR3 DNA is TGTGCCAGCAGCTTCGGGGGATTCCCCCATGGAAACACCATATATTTT.